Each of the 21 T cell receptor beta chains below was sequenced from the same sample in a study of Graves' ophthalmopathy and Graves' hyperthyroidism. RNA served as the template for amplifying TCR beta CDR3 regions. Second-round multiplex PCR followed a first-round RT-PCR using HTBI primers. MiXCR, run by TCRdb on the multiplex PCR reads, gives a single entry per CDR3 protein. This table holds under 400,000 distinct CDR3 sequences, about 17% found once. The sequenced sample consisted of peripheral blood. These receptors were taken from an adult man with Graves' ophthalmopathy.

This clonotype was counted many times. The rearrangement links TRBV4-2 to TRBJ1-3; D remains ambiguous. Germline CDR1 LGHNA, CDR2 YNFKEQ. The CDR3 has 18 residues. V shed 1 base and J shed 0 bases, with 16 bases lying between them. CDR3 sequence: CASSQGALGSGSGNTIYF. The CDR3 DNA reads TGTGCCAGCAGCCAAGGAGCCTTGGGGTCAGGCTCTGGAAACACCATATATTTT.

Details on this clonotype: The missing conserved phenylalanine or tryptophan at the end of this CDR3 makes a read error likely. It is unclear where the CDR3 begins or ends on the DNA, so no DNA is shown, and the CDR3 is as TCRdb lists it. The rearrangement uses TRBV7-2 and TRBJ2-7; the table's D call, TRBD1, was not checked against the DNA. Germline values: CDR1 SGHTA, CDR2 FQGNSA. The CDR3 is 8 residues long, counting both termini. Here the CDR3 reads CASSYWGQ.

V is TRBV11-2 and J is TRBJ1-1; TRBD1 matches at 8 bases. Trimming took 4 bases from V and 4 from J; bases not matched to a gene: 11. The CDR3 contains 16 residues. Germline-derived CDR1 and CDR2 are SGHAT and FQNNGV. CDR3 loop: CASSSVGQGFSTEAFF. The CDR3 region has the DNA TGTGCCAGCAGCTCCGTAGGACAGGGATTTAGCACTGAAGCTTTCTTT.

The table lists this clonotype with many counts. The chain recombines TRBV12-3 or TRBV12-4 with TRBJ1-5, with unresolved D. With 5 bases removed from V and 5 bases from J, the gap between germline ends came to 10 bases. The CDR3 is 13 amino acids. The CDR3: CASSPAYDQPQHF. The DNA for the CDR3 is TGTGCCAGCAGTCCTGCTTACGATCAGCCCCAGCATTTT.

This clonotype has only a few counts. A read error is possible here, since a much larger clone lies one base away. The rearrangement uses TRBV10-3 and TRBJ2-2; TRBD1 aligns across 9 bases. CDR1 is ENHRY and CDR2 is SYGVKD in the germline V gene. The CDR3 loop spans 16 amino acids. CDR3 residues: CAISGQGTQLTWELFF. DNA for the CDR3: TGTGCCATCAGCGGACAGGGGACCCAACTCACCTGGGAGCTGTTTTTT.

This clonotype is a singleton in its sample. DNA of the CDR3: TGTGCCAGCAGTTTACCAGGGAACAGCAATCAGCCCCAGCATTTT. As protein: CASSLPGNSNQPQHF. V is TRBV28 and J is TRBJ1-5; tentative D call: TRBD1 (5 bases). Germline loops: CDR1 MDHEN, CDR2 SYDVKM. CDR3 length: 15 residues. V shed 2 bases and J shed 1 base, with 9 bases lying between them.

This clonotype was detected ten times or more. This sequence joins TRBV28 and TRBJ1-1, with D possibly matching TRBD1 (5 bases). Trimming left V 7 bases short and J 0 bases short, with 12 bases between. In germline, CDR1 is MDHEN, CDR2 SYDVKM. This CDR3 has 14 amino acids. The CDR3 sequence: CASTGRRMNTEAFF. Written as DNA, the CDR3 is TGTGCCAGCACGGGGCGAAGGATGAACACTGAAGCTTTCTTT.

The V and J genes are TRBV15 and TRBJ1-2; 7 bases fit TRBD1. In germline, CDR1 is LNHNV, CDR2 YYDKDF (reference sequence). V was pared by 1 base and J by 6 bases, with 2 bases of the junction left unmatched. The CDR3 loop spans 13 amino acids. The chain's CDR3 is CATSRGQGDGYTF. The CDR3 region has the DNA TGTGCCACCAGCAGAGGACAGGGTGATGGCTACACCTTC.

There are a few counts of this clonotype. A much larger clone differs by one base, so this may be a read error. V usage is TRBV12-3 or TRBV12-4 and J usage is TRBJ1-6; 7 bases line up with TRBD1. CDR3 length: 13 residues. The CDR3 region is CGSSSRQGSPLHF. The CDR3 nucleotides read TGTGGCAGCAGTTCTCGACAGGGATCACCCCTCCACTTT.

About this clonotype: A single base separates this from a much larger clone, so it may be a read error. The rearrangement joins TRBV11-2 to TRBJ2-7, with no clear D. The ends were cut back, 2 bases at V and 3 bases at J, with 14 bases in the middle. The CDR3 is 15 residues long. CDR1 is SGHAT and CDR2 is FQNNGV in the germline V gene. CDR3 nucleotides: TGTGCCAGCAGCTTAAACGGCGACTTAGACTACGAGCAGTACTTC. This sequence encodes CASSLNGDLDYEQYF.

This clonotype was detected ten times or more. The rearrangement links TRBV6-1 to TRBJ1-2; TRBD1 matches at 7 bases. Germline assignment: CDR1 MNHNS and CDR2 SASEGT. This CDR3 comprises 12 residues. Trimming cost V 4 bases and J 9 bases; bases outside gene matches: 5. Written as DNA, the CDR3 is TGTGCCAGCAGTGGGGACAGCCCTCGCTACACCTTC. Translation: CASSGDSPRYTF.

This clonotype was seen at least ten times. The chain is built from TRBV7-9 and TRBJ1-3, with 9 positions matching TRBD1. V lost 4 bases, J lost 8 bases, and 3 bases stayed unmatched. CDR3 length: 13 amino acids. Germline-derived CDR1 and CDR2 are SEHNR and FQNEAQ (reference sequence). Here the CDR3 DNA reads TGTGCCAGCAGCTATAGACAGGGGGACACCATATATTTT. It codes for CASSYRQGDTIYF.

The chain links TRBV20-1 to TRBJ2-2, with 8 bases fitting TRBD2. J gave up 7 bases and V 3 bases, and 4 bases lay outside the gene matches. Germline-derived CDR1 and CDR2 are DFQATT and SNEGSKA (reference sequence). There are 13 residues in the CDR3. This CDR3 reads CSASGGVYGELFF. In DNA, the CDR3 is TGCAGTGCTAGCGGGGGGGTGTACGGGGAGCTGTTTTTT.

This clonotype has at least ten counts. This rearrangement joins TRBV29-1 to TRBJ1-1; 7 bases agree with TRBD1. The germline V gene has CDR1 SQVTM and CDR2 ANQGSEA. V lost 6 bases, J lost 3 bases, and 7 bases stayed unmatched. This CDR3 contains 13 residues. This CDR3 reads CSVSTGSDTEAFF. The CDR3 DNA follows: TGCAGCGTATCGACAGGGTCGGACACTGAAGCTTTCTTT.

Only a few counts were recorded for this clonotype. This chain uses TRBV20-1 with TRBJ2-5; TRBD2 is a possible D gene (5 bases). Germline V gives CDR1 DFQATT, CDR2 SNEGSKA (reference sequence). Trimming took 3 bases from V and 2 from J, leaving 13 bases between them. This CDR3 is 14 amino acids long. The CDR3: CSASGLVKQETQYF. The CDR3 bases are TGCAGTGCTAGTGGACTGGTTAAACAAGAGACCCAGTACTTC.

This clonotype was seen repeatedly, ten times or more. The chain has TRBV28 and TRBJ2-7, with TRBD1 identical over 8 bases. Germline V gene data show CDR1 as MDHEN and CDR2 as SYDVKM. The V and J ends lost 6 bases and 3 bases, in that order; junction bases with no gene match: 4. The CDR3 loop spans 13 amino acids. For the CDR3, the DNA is TGTGCCAGCAGGAGGACAGGGTACTACGAGCAGTACTTC. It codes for CASRRTGYYEQYF.

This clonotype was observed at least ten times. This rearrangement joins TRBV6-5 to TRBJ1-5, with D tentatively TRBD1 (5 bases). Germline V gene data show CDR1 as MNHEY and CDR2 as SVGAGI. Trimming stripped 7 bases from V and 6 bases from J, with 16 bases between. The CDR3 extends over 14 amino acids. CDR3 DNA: TGTGCCAGCACCAAAAGTCGGGGCGGTCAGCCCCAGCATTTT. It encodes CASTKSRGGQPQHF.

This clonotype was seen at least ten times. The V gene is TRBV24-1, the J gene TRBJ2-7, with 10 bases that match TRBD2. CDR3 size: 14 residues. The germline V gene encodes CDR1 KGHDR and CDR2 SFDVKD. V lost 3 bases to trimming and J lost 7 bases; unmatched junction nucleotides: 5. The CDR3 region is CATSDVGTSEEQYF. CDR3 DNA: TGTGCCACCAGTGATGTCGGGACTAGCGAAGAGCAGTACTTC.

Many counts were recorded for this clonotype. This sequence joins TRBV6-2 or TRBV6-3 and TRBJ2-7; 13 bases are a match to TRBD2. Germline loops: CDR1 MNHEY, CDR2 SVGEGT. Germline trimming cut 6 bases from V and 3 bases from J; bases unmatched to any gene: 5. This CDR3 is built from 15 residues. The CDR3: CASRQRTSGSYEQYF. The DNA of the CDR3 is TGTGCCAGCAGACAACGGACTAGCGGGAGCTACGAGCAGTACTTC.

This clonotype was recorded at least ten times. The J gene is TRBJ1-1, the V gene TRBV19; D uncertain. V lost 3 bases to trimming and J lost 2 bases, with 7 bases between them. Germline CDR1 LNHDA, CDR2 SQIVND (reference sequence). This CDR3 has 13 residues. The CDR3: CASSILGNTEAFF. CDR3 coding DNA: TGTGCCAGTAGTATTCTGGGAAACACTGAAGCTTTCTTT.

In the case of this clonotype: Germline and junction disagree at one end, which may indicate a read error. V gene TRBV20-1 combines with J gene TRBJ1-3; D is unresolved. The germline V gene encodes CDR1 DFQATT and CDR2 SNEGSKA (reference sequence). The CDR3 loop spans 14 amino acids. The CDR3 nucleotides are TGCAGTGCTGCCCGGGCCAACTCTGGAAACACCATATTTTTT. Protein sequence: CSAARANSGNTIFF.